The clone carrying this TCR beta chain showed up many times. The data belong to a study of metastatic and nonmetastatic thyroid tumors. Study details: Across blood and tumor or nodule tissue, repertoires from malignant and benign thyroid patients were compared with one another.

Before thyroid surgery, none of the patients had received any treatment. With MiXCR, TCRdb called clones anew from the PCR reads. The profile shows about 92,000 clones, under 15% of them singletons. The origin of this receptor is a female donor with papillary thyroid cancer or a benign thyroid nodule (not recorded which). Some clones in this sample may be carry-over from other donors' samples. Sequenced: blood.

DNA of the CDR3: TGTGCCAGCAGCGTAGAGGTGGGGGCCCTTACCTCCTACAATGAGCAGTTCTTC. Protein sequence: CASSVEVGALTSYNEQFF. The chain is built from TRBV9 and TRBJ2-1; the D gene is possibly TRBD1 (6 bases). This CDR3 has 18 residues. Trimming took 0 bases from V and 0 from J, leaving 16 bases between them. CDR1 is SGDLS, CDR2 YYNGEE, per germline.